This T cell receptor beta chain originates from a study of cytomegalovirus exposure and HLA in healthy donors. Overall study context: As released early, the data held about 85 million unique TCRs from HLA-typed donors. Study-level results: TCR beta V- and J-gene trimming, according to a later analysis, was linked to a missense DCLRE1C variant.

The study ran its PCR with 60 Vbeta and 13 Jbeta primers. The repertoire was sequenced with immunoSEQ multiplex PCR; TCRdb's copy has only in-frame clones and lacks some. The repertoire table contains 50,000 or so clones. As concerns this clone: Its antigen is as yet unknown.

V lost 0 bases, J lost 15 bases, and 9 bases stayed unmatched. This CDR3 is built from 13 residues. Germline V gene lookup returns CDR1 SQVTM and CDR2 ANQGSEA. Healthy bone marrow donors supplied every sample. V gene TRBV29-1 combines with J gene TRBJ2-1; 9 bases align to TRBD1. Input material: PBMCs. The receptor comes from a man in his forties in good health and CMV-seropositive. The CDR3 sequence is CSVEDLRGQGRFF. DNA of the CDR3: TGCAGCGTTGAAGATCTTCGGGGACAGGGTCGGTTCTTC.